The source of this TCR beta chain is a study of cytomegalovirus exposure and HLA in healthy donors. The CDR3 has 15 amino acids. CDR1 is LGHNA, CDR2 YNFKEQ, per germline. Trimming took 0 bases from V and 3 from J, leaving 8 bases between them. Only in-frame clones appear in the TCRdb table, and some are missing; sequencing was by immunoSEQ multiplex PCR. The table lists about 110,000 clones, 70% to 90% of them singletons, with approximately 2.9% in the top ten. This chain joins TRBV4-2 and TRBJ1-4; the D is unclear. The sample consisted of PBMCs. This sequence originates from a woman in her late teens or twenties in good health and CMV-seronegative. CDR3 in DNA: TGTGCCAGCAGCCAAGATCCGGGTCCTAATGAAAAACTGTTTTTT. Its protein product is CASSQDPGPNEKLFF.